This T cell receptor beta chain came from a study of shared clonotypes between healthy human individuals. Assay: immunoSEQ multiplex PCR; the TCRdb copy retains only in-frame clones and omits some. The data contain about 2,200,000 clones, roughly 91% of them singletons. CDR3 size: 11 residues. Germline trimming cut 7 bases from V and 10 bases from J; bases unmatched to any gene: 7. Germline V lookup: CDR1 SQVTM, CDR2 ANQGSEA. CD45RO-negative, CCR7-selected cells formed the naive CD8 fraction, which excluded terminally differentiated effector memory CD45RA+ cells. This receptor was obtained from a man between 18 and 35 years old in good health. Some clones in this sample may be carry-over from other donors' samples. The specimen was naive CD8+ T cells from PBMCs. The chain couples TRBV29-1 to TRBJ2-1; 7 bases map to TRBD2. CDR3 loop: CSGDGRTEQFF. The CDR3, as DNA: TGCAGCGGGGACGGGAGGACGGAGCAGTTCTTC.